The 24 T cell receptor beta chains presented below share a single source sample, sequenced in a study of blood T cell repertoires in COVID-19. TCRdb's copy holds only in-frame clones and misses some; the assay was immunoSEQ multiplex PCR. The sample carries tens of thousands of clones, roughly 88% recorded once. Sequencing was performed on peripheral blood. The source is a human donor in a cohort sampled during active COVID-19.

This chain connects TRBV15 to TRBJ2-3; perhaps TRBD2 as D (6 bases). Between the trimmed V and J ends, which lost 1 base and 2 bases, there was a span of 16 bases. CDR1 is LNHNV, CDR2 YYDKDF, per germline (reference sequence). CDR3 size: 17 residues. The chain's CDR3 is CATSRGSPGGYTDTQYF. The CDR3 nucleotides read TGTGCCACCAGCAGAGGGAGTCCCGGGGGATACACAGATACGCAGTATTTT.

This rearrangement joins TRBV6-5 to TRBJ2-3; D gene unclear. Germline lookup yields CDR1 MNHEY and CDR2 SVGAGI. V gave up 5 bases and J gave up 5 bases, with 8 bases separating them. CDR3 length: 12 residues. CDR3 nucleotide sequence: TGTGCCAGCAGTCCGGGTGAAGATACGCAGTATTTT. It encodes CASSPGEDTQYF.

The V gene is TRBV3-1 (or the pseudogene TRBV3-2), the J gene TRBJ1-3; no clear D gene. Germline loops: CDR1 LGHDT, CDR2 YNNKEL (reference sequence). This CDR3 is 16 amino acids long. Deletions cut 1 base from V and 0 bases from J, with 10 bases between. The CDR3 DNA follows: TGTGCCAGCAGCCAAGCTAACAGCAACTCTGGAAACACCATATATTTT. Translating it yields CASSQANSNSGNTIYF.

The chain carries TRBV7-2 and TRBJ2-3; D not resolved. The CDR3 covers 13 residues. Germline V gives CDR1 SGHTA, CDR2 FQGNSA. The V and J ends lost 5 bases and 5 bases respectively, with 11 bases between them. This chain's CDR3 is CASSRVIEDTQYF. Here the CDR3 DNA reads TGTGCCAGCAGCCGGGTCATAGAAGATACGCAGTATTTT. Complete variable domain (other parts from reference TRBV7-2 and TRBJ2-3): GAGVSQSPSNKVTEKGKDVELRCDPISGHTALYWYRQSLGQGLEFLIYFQGNSAPDKSGLPSDRFSAERTGGSVSTLTIQRTQQEDSAVYLCASSRVIEDTQYFGPGTRLTVL.

The J gene is TRBJ2-7, the V gene TRBV7-3; D is undetermined. In germline, CDR1 is SGHTA, CDR2 FQGTGA. The V gene lost 6 bases and the J gene lost 2 bases, with 11 bases spanning the gap. This CDR3 is built from 13 residues. CDR3 DNA sequence: TGTGCCAGCAGTCGAGGCAGAACCTACGAGCAGTACTTC. Translating gives CASSRGRTYEQYF.

This clone was seen a few times. The rearrangement joins TRBV19 to TRBJ1-3, with D perhaps TRBD1 (6 bases). There are 14 residues in the CDR3. Trimming cost V 5 bases and J 2 bases, with 10 bases left between them. Per the germline V gene, CDR1 is LNHDA and CDR2 is SQIVND (reference sequence). CDR3 in amino acids: CASSPDSPGNTIYF. In nucleotides, the CDR3 is TGTGCCAGTAGTCCGGACAGTCCTGGAAACACCATATATTTT. Full variable domain (rest looked up from reference TRBV19 and TRBJ1-3): DGGITQSPKYLFRKEGQNVTLSCEQNLNHDAMYWYRQDPGQGLRLIYYSQIVNDFQKGDIAEGYSVSREKKESFPLTVTSAQKNPTAFYLCASSPDSPGNTIYFGEGSWLTVV.

The gene calls are TRBV5-1 and TRBJ2-3; no clear D gene. V dropped 5 bases and J dropped 0 bases, with 10 bases sitting between them. Germline assignment: CDR1 SGHRS and CDR2 YFSETQ. The length of the CDR3 is 14 residues. CDR3 amino acids: CASSLSFSTDTQYF. The CDR3 coding sequence is TGCGCCAGCAGTCTGAGTTTTAGCACAGATACGCAGTATTTT.

The rearrangement links TRBV19 to TRBJ2-1; TRBD1 matches 7 bases. The CDR3 is made up of 16 amino acids. CDR1 LNHDA and CDR2 SQIVND come from the germline V gene (reference sequence). The J segment lost 4 bases and the V segment lost 3 bases, leaving 9 bases of the junction unmatched. The CDR3 loop reads CASSIWGQKKYNEQFF. The DNA of the CDR3 is TGTGCCAGTAGTATCTGGGGACAGAAGAAATACAATGAGCAGTTCTTC. The whole variable domain, remainder taken from reference TRBV19 and TRBJ2-1, is DGGITQSPKYLFRKEGQNVTLSCEQNLNHDAMYWYRQDPGQGLRLIYYSQIVNDFQKGDIAEGYSVSREKKESFPLTVTSAQKNPTAFYLCASSIWGQKKYNEQFFGPGTRLTVL.

The chain employs TRBV12-3 or TRBV12-4 and TRBJ2-2; D unclear. V lost 4 bases and J 5 bases, leaving 8 bases between the germline ends. The CDR3 runs 13 residues. The CDR3 reads CASSSDLTGELFF. As DNA, the CDR3 is TGTGCCAGCAGTTCAGACTTAACCGGGGAGCTGTTTTTT.

This chain joins TRBV2 and TRBJ1-1, with D tentatively TRBD1 (6 bases). This CDR3 spans 13 amino acids. Per the germline V gene, CDR1 is SNHLY and CDR2 is FYNNEI. Trimming shortened V by 3 bases and J by 4 bases, and 9 bases separated the two germline ends. The CDR3 reads CASSENRVTEAFF. CDR3 coding DNA: TGTGCCAGCAGTGAGAACAGGGTCACTGAAGCTTTCTTT.

This chain connects TRBV10-3 to TRBJ1-3; D is perhaps TRBD1 (6 bases). Trimming took off 2 bases at V and 0 bases at J, with 11 bases between the two ends. CDR3 length: 16 residues. The germline V gene has CDR1 ENHRY and CDR2 SYGVKD. The CDR3, as DNA: TGTGCCATCAGTGAGACAACAGGGAGCTCTGGAAACACCATATATTTT. It translates to CAISETTGSSGNTIYF.

This rearrangement joins TRBV7-2 to TRBJ1-5, with 8 bases that match TRBD1. The CDR3 covers 14 residues. The germline CDR1 and CDR2 sequences are SGHTA and FQGNSA. Trimming at V came to 6 bases and at J to 2 bases, leaving 3 bases not matched to a gene. The CDR3 DNA reads TGTGCCAGCAGAGGACAGGGAGGCAATCAGCCCCAGCATTTT. Translation: CASRGQGGNQPQHF.

This clone was observed once. The gene calls are TRBV5-6 and TRBJ2-3; no clear D gene. The CDR3 contains 14 residues. V gave up 6 bases and J gave up 0 bases, with 11 bases separating them. Germline loops: CDR1 SGHDT, CDR2 YYEEEE. The CDR3 bases are TGTGCCAGCAAGACACCAGAAAGCACAGATACGCAGTATTTT. This translates into CASKTPESTDTQYF.

The chain joins TRBV10-3 to TRBJ2-3; tentative D call: TRBD1 (7 bases). Trimming took off 7 bases at V and 6 bases at J, with 17 bases between the two ends. The CDR3 loop spans 14 amino acids. Germline assignment: CDR1 ENHRY and CDR2 SYGVKD. The CDR3 sequence: CAITAGGMMDTQYF. The CDR3 DNA reads TGTGCCATCACAGCAGGGGGGATGATGGATACGCAGTATTTT.

This clone occurred a few times. This chain uses TRBV4-2 with TRBJ1-4, with D perhaps matching TRBD1 (6 bases). CDR1 and CDR2 (germline): LGHNA, YNFKEQ. The V gene lost 1 base and the J gene lost 7 bases, with 19 bases spanning the gap. The CDR3 totals 17 residues. The DNA for the CDR3 is TGTGCCAGCAGCCAAGGCCGTACAGGGCAAGGGGGTGAAAAACTGTTTTTT. It translates to CASSQGRTGQGGEKLFF.

This chain uses TRBV24-1 with TRBJ1-2; no firm D call. The CDR3 is 14 amino acids. Germline loops: CDR1 KGHDR, CDR2 SFDVKD. V lost 1 base to trimming and J lost 4 bases, with 9 bases between them. The CDR3 coding sequence is TGTGCCACCAGTGATTTCACCAGGTTCTATGGCTACACCTTC. This gives the protein CATSDFTRFYGYTF.

The rearrangement uses TRBV29-1 and TRBJ2-7, with D perhaps matching TRBD1 (6 bases). Germline CDR1 and CDR2: SQVTM and ANQGSEA. This CDR3 is 13 amino acids long. The V gene lost 3 bases and the J gene lost 5 bases, with 14 bases spanning the gap. The CDR3 coding sequence is TGCAGCGTTGATCGGCAGGGGTCCCACGAGCAGTACTTC. Translation gives CSVDRQGSHEQYF.

The V and J genes are TRBV15 and TRBJ1-3; D is ambiguous. The CDR3 has 14 residues. Trimming removed 1 base from V and 3 bases from J, with 7 bases in between. From germline, CDR1 is LNHNV and CDR2 YYDKDF (reference sequence). This CDR3 reads CATSRAGSGNTIYF. The CDR3 region has the DNA TGTGCCACCAGCAGAGCAGGTAGTGGAAACACCATATATTTT.

The rearrangement links TRBV3-1 (or the pseudogene TRBV3-2) to TRBJ1-2; D call uncertain. The ends were cut back, 0 bases at V and 3 bases at J, with 11 bases in the middle. The CDR3 covers 15 residues. CDR1 LGHDT and CDR2 YNNKEL come from the germline V gene (reference sequence). In nucleotides, the CDR3 is TGTGCCAGCAGCCAAGATCCCAGAACCTACTATGGCTACACCTTC. This sequence encodes CASSQDPRTYYGYTF.

This clone was counted only a few times. V usage is TRBV12-3 or TRBV12-4 and J usage is TRBJ2-7; no reliable D call. CDR3 length: 10 residues. Trimming removed 6 bases at V and 5 bases at J, with 5 bases between. CDR3 coding DNA: TGTGCCAGCAGCCATCACGAGCAGTACTTC. Encoded protein: CASSHHEQYF.

The chain is built from TRBV12-3 or TRBV12-4 and TRBJ1-1; D unclear. V lost 4 bases and J 8 bases, leaving 8 bases between the germline ends. This CDR3 region has 11 residues. The CDR3 DNA follows: TGTGCCAGCAGTTCCACCGAGGAAGCTTTCTTT. It codes for CASSSTEEAFF.

The gene calls are TRBV5-1 and TRBJ1-1; D remains ambiguous. V lost 3 bases and J 1 base, leaving 13 bases between the germline ends. The CDR3 has 15 amino acids. CDR1 and CDR2 from the germline V gene are SGHRS and YFSETQ. CDR3 sequence: CASSSRSGSNTEAFF. For the CDR3, the DNA is TGCGCCAGCAGCTCCCGATCGGGGTCGAACACTGAAGCTTTCTTT.

The rearrangement uses TRBV28 and TRBJ1-2, with 7 positions matching TRBD1. The trim removed 3 bases at V and 8 bases at J, leaving 6 bases unmatched. Germline V gene data show CDR1 as MDHEN and CDR2 as SYDVKM. The CDR3 length is 13 residues. The CDR3 DNA reads TGTGCCAGCAGTTTCAACAGGGGATGGGGCTACACCTTC. Its protein is CASSFNRGWGYTF.

The rearrangement joins TRBV7-2 to TRBJ1-4; TRBD1 matches at 9 bases. With V trimmed by 3 bases and J by 6 bases, 5 bases remained unmatched. The CDR3 runs 15 residues. Per germline, CDR1 SGHTA and CDR2 FQGNSA. In DNA form, the CDR3 reads TGTGCCAGCAGCTTTGGGGACAGGGTGGATGAAAAACTGTTTTTT. Translated: CASSFGDRVDEKLFF.